This T cell receptor beta chain derives from a study of CD8+CD57+ T cells in acquired aplastic anemia. Overall study: The mean DNA yield obtained from sorted CD4+ and CD8+ cells came to approximately 3 ug.

Using genomic DNA as the template, TCR beta VDJ and CDR3 profiling was carried out. TCRdb independently ran MiXCR on the reads; one entry per CDR3 protein. The sample shows 62,000 or so distinct CDR3 sequences, 50% to 55% of them seen only once. Germline lookup yields CDR1 MRHNA and CDR2 SNTAGT. This CDR3 region has 16 residues. The ends lost 3 bases at V and 6 bases at J; junction bases unmatched: 11. This clonotype has ten or more counts. This sequence joins TRBV6-4 and TRBJ1-5; 7 nucleotides match TRBD1. The origin of this receptor is a human donor in good health, serving as a control. The sequencing input was sorted CD4+, CD8+, or CD8+CD57+ T cells (not recorded which) from PBMCs. CDR3 coding DNA: TGTGCCAGCAGTGATGACAGGGATAGAATGGGTCAGCCCCAGCATTTT. Protein: CASSDDRDRMGQPQHF.